A selection of T cell receptor beta chains follows, all from one sample in a study of cytomegalovirus exposure and HLA in healthy donors. Sequencing was performed with immunoSEQ multiplex PCR; in TCRdb, only in-frame clones are kept and a portion is missing. The table has approximately 94,000 clones, around 80% seen once. The sample was PBMCs. These TCRs come from a man aged 30-40 years in good health and CMV-seropositive. Both conserved end residues are trimmed from each CDR3. Fields, in order: J gene, clone size, V gene, CDR3 protein. Only some rows state a clone size, as once, few, many or a class for expanded clones.

TRBJ2-7	NA	TRBV29-1	SVVLAGGWGEQY
TRBJ2-5	NA	TRBV4-1	ASSQEHRQETQY
TRBJ2-7	few	TRBV7-9	SSSFKQEQY
TRBJ2-1	NA	TRBV27	ASSPSFGTYNEQF
TRBJ1-1	NA	TRBV7-9	ASSLATTGKKAEAF
TRBJ1-5	few	TRBV30	AWSVLRGNQPQH
TRBJ2-7	NA	TRBV4-3	ASSQVPSEYEQY
TRBJ1-1	NA	TRBV7-7	ASSPDRHSEAF
TRBJ2-4	NA	TRBV14	ASSLRQTGATKNIQY
TRBJ1-4	NA	TRBV25-1	ASSEGGEAAKLF
TRBJ2-2	NA	TRBV30	AWHRGGTGELF
TRBJ2-1	few	TRBV7-3	ASSLTYPGQGGKDEQF
TRBJ2-3	NA	TRBV9	ASSEGGFGYTDTQY
TRBJ2-2	NA	TRBV7-9	ASSPQTGGLGELF
TRBJ2-7	NA	TRBV28	ASRSPGEGYEQY
TRBJ1-3	NA	TRBV5-1	ASSLGTRGNTIY
TRBJ1-5	NA	TRBV29-1	SVAQGNIGNQPQH
TRBJ2-7	NA	TRBV19	ASSLNSDSYEQY
TRBJ2-7	NA	TRBV7-9	ASSPGTLGLSYEQY
TRBJ1-1	once	TRBV5-4	ASSLGLPGQFPDEAF
TRBJ1-5	NA	TRBV7-9	ASRPGQVGDQPQH
TRBJ1-2	NA	TRBV5-1	ASSSPGGGYT
TRBJ1-2	NA	TRBV18	ASSPRDSPYGYT
TRBJ2-7	NA	TRBV4-1	ASSPGLAGGSYEQY
TRBJ1-6	NA	TRBV6-5	ASSLVAGGNSPLH
TRBJ2-3	NA	TRBV6-1	ASRTPFDRDTQY
TRBJ2-2	NA	TRBV5-1	ASSLEGTSNTGELF
TRBJ1-1	NA	TRBV4-1	ASSRSQGFTEAF
TRBJ1-4	NA	TRBV7-9	ASSHREGEKLF
TRBJ1-1	few	TRBV28	ASKGPGGNTEAF
TRBJ2-6	NA	TRBV5-1	ASSLASGKRGANVLT
TRBJ1-1	NA	TRBV2	ASSQGLGTEAF
TRBJ1-5	once	TRBV19	ASSLTGFNQPQH
TRBJ1-1	NA	TRBV9	ASSAQENTEAF
TRBJ2-7	NA	TRBV19	ASSRRGGGYEQY
TRBJ2-1	NA	TRBV5-4	ASSSTSMGTGQF
TRBJ2-7	NA	TRBV18	ASSPGGVPYEQY